Below are 28 T cell receptor beta chains sequenced from a single sample in a study of T cell clonotyping in hematopoietic cell transplantation. Repertoires were generated with immunoSEQ multiplex PCR, while TCRdb's copy carries only in-frame clones and drops some. This table has some 30,000 clones, about 94% appearing once. The source was PBMCs, collected 100 days after allogeneic stem cell transplant. The source of these receptors is a female patient aged 45-65 years who had an allogeneic stem cell transplant from a related donor, so the T cells may come from the graft donor. Some clones in this sample may be carry-over from other donors' samples.

The J gene is TRBJ1-2, the V gene TRBV4-3; perhaps TRBD1 as D (5 bases). The germline V gene encodes CDR1 LGHNA and CDR2 YSLEER. CDR3 length: 16 amino acids. Trimming removed 5 bases at V and 6 bases at J, with 22 bases between. For the CDR3, the DNA is TGCGCCAGCAGCTGGAAGGCGGGCCAGGGCTTAAATGGCTACACCTTC. Translating it yields CASSWKAGQGLNGYTF.

The V and J genes are TRBV6-6 and TRBJ2-7, with D unclear. The germline V gene has CDR1 MNHNY and CDR2 SVGAGI (reference sequence). CDR3 length equals 12 residues. V lost 11 bases to trimming and J lost 7 bases, with 18 bases between them. The CDR3, as DNA: TGTGCCTCCCTCCGTAGGGAACGGGAGCAGTACTTC. It translates to CASLRREREQYF.

The chain carries TRBV9 and TRBJ2-7, with D unresolved. The V and J ends lost 0 bases and 4 bases respectively, with 11 bases between them. The CDR3 extends over 14 amino acids. CDR1 is SGDLS, CDR2 YYNGEE, per germline. This CDR3 reads CASSVAGLEYEQYF. The CDR3 nucleotides read TGTGCCAGCAGCGTAGCTGGGCTCGAGTACGAGCAGTACTTC.

The chain has TRBV5-1 and TRBJ2-7; TRBD2 matches 7 bases. The CDR3 totals 13 residues. The ends lost 1 base at V and 4 bases at J; junction bases unmatched: 2. In germline, CDR1 is SGHRS, CDR2 YFSETQ. In DNA form, the CDR3 reads TGCGCCAGCAGCTTGACTAGCGCTTACGAGCAGTACTTC. It encodes CASSLTSAYEQYF.

The J gene is TRBJ2-7, the V gene TRBV29-1, with no clear D. Germline loops: CDR1 SQVTM, CDR2 ANQGSEA. The V and J ends lost 4 bases and 2 bases respectively, with 3 bases between them. The CDR3 has 10 residues. CDR3 protein: CSVGTYEQYF. CDR3 nucleotide sequence: TGCAGCGTTGGAACCTACGAGCAGTACTTC.

This sequence joins TRBV4-1 and TRBJ1-3; 8 nucleotides agree with TRBD1. The germline CDR1 and CDR2 sequences are MGHRA and YSYEKL. The CDR3 consists of 17 residues. The ends lost 4 bases at V and 8 bases at J; junction bases unmatched: 16. The CDR3 DNA reads TGCGCCAGCAGCCCACAGGGGGGCACCGGTCGGGTCTACACCATATATTTT. This codes for CASSPQGGTGRVYTIYF.

The V call is TRBV6-5, the J call TRBJ2-1; 8 bases align to TRBD1. Germline V gene sequence: CDR1 MNHEY, CDR2 SVGAGI. The CDR3 is 15 amino acids. The V and J ends lost 6 bases and 6 bases, in that order; junction bases with no gene match: 10. The CDR3 coding sequence is TGTGCCAGCAGATTACGATATACAGGGGGCAATGAGCAGTTCTTC. This translates into CASRLRYTGGNEQFF.

The gene calls are TRBV7-2 and TRBJ2-1; D may be TRBD1 (6 bases). CDR1 is SGHTA, CDR2 FQGNSA, per germline. This CDR3 is built from 15 residues. Trimming cost V 1 base and J 4 bases, with 11 bases left between them. The CDR3 region is CASSLEQGVYNEQFF. The CDR3 DNA reads TGTGCCAGCAGCTTAGAACAGGGAGTTTACAATGAGCAGTTCTTC.

This chain connects TRBV2 to TRBJ1-6, with D unresolved. The V end was cut by 10 bases, the J end by 0 bases, with 13 bases between. CDR3 size: 15 residues. From germline, CDR1 is SNHLY and CDR2 FYNNEI. The CDR3 sequence: CATRGDPSYNSPLHF. The CDR3 coding sequence is TGTGCCACCAGAGGAGACCCCTCCTATAATTCACCCCTCCACTTT.

The CDR3 region is CASTTLRGYGYTF. The DNA of the CDR3 is TGTGCCAGCACTACGCTGAGGGGATATGGCTACACCTTC. The chain carries TRBV6-5 and TRBJ1-2; TRBD1 might be the D (5 bases). The CDR3 is made up of 13 amino acids. Looked up from germline, CDR1 is MNHEY and CDR2 is SVGAGI. V lost 7 bases, J lost 5 bases, and 14 bases lay in between.

The chain has TRBV19 and TRBJ1-1; 12 bases agree with TRBD1. Trimming took 5 bases from V and 4 from J; bases not matched to a gene: 8. Germline V gene sequence: CDR1 LNHDA, CDR2 SQIVND (reference sequence). CDR3 length: 16 amino acids. The CDR3 here is CASSPGDRGLSTEAFF. CDR3 sequence (DNA): TGTGCCAGTAGTCCTGGGGACAGGGGGCTGAGCACTGAAGCTTTCTTT.

Only one count was recorded for this clone. V gene TRBV9 combines with J gene TRBJ2-5; D is uncertain. Germline CDR1 reads SGDLS; CDR2 reads YYNGEE. CDR3 size: 16 residues. The germline V and J ends were trimmed by 0 bases and 2 bases, with 14 bases remaining between them. The CDR3 DNA reads TGTGCCAGCAGCGTAGATCAGGCTTTCCGACAAGAGACCCAGTACTTC. Translation gives CASSVDQAFRQETQYF.

This rearrangement joins TRBV7-3 to TRBJ1-2; possibly TRBD1 for D (5 bases). This CDR3 is 14 amino acids long. Germline CDR1 and CDR2: SGHTA and FQGTGA. Deletions cut 4 bases from V and 8 bases from J, with 17 bases between. CDR3 DNA: TGTGCCAGCAGCTCCAACGGGGGGGGTCTGGGCTACACCTTC. Its protein is CASSSNGGGLGYTF.

With respect to this clone: The CDR3 ends on some other residue instead of the conserved phenylalanine or tryptophan, so this is likely a read error. The DNA is omitted, as the CDR3 cannot be located on it reliably, and the CDR3 follows TCRdb's listing. The CDR3 loop reads CASSQDQGLPSRL. This chain connects TRBV4-1 to TRBJ2-3; no check of the table's D call, TRBD2, against the DNA was made. 13 amino acids form the CDR3, both terminal residues included. The germline V gene encodes CDR1 MGHRA and CDR2 YSYEKL.

The chain uses TRBV5-4 and TRBJ2-7; the D is unclear. Germline values: CDR1 SGHNT, CDR2 YYREEE (reference sequence). The ends were cut back, 1 base at V and 3 bases at J, with 11 bases in the middle. CDR3 size: 14 residues. CDR3 amino acids: CASSLYGILYEQYF. Here the CDR3 DNA reads TGTGCCAGCAGCTTGTATGGCATCCTCTACGAGCAGTACTTC.

The V gene is TRBV29-1, the J gene TRBJ1-2, with D hard to call. The CDR3 runs 14 residues. Germline V gene lookup returns CDR1 SQVTM and CDR2 ANQGSEA. The V gene lost 3 bases and the J gene lost 0 bases, with 11 bases spanning the gap. This CDR3 is CSVEEPLANYGYTF. The CDR3, as DNA: TGCAGCGTTGAGGAGCCCCTGGCTAACTATGGCTACACCTTC.

This chain links TRBV6-5 with TRBJ1-1, with D perhaps matching TRBD1 (5 bases). The CDR3 extends over 14 amino acids. The V and J ends lost 9 bases and 1 base respectively, with 15 bases between them. The germline gives CDR1 MNHEY, CDR2 SVGAGI. The CDR3 here is CASSPGVENTEAFF. CDR3 DNA: TGTGCCAGTTCCCCGGGGGTCGAGAACACTGAAGCTTTCTTT.

A single count supports this clone. The chain uses TRBV7-8 and TRBJ1-1; D perhaps matches TRBD1 (5 bases). The ends were cut back, 4 bases at V and 10 bases at J, with 22 bases in the middle. Per the germline V gene, CDR1 is SGHVS and CDR2 is FQNEAQ. The CDR3 is made up of 15 amino acids. Here the CDR3 reads CASSSRPDNRRPAFF. The CDR3, as DNA: TGTGCCAGCAGCTCTAGGCCGGACAACCGACGTCCAGCTTTCTTT. Complete variable domain (other parts from reference TRBV7-8 and TRBJ1-1): GAGVSQSPRYKVAKRGQDVALRCDPISGHVSLFWYQQALGQGPEFLTYFQNEAQLDKSGLPSDRFFAERPEGSVSTLKIQRTQQEDSAVYLCASSSRPDNRRPAFFGQGTRLTVV.

The chain joins TRBV10-1 to TRBJ1-1, with D maybe TRBD1 (6 bases). Germline values: CDR1 WNHNN, CDR2 SYGVQD (reference sequence). V was shortened by 10 bases and J by 1 base, with 13 bases between the two germline ends. The CDR3 sequence is 13 residues long. CDR3 DNA sequence: TGCGCCACCCAGGACAGTACGAACACTGAAGCTTTCTTT. This translates into CATQDSTNTEAFF.

The V gene is TRBV5-4, the J gene TRBJ1-2; TRBD1 is a possible D gene (5 bases). The CDR3 consists of 14 residues. The V gene lost 4 bases and the J gene lost 2 bases, with 12 bases spanning the gap. CDR1 is SGHNT, CDR2 YYREEE, per germline (reference sequence). The CDR3 DNA is TGTGCCAGCAGCCCACCTGCAGGGAACTATGGCTACACCTTC. This encodes CASSPPAGNYGYTF.

The chain carries TRBV28 and TRBJ1-1; D might be TRBD1 (5 bases). Looked up from germline, CDR1 is MDHEN and CDR2 is SYDVKM. The CDR3 runs to 12 residues. Trimming cost V 6 bases and J 11 bases, with 16 bases left between them. The CDR3 sequence: CASRQIGRGAFF. CDR3 coding DNA: TGTGCCAGCAGACAAATCGGGCGGGGGGCTTTCTTT.

The rearrangement uses TRBV11-2 and TRBJ2-2; either TRBD1 or TRBD2 may fit D (5 bases each). The germline CDR1 and CDR2 sequences are SGHAT and FQNNGV. Trimming removed 5 bases from V and 6 bases from J, with 7 bases in between. The CDR3 runs to 12 residues. The CDR3: CASSGGSGELFF. The CDR3 DNA reads as TGTGCCAGCAGCGGGGGATCCGGGGAGCTGTTTTTT. The full variable domain, with the rest looked up from reference TRBV11-2 and TRBJ2-2, is EAGVAQSPRYKIIEKRQSVAFWCNPISGHATLYWYQQILGQGPKLLIQFQNNGVVDDSQLPKDRFSAERLKGVDSTLKIQPAKLEDSAVYLCASSGGSGELFFGEGSRLTVL.

The genes are TRBV28 and TRBJ1-2; D unclear. The CDR3 spans 13 residues. Deletions cut 6 bases from V and 4 bases from J, with 12 bases between. The germline gives CDR1 MDHEN, CDR2 SYDVKM. The CDR3 sequence: CASRQLISYGYTF. The CDR3 bases are TGTGCCAGCAGGCAGCTTATCAGCTATGGCTACACCTTC.

The V and J genes are TRBV6-5 and TRBJ2-7; 8 bases align to TRBD1. The CDR3 length is 15 residues. Germline assignment: CDR1 MNHEY and CDR2 SVGAGI. Losses at the gene ends were 6 bases for V and 4 bases for J; bases not matched to a gene: 11. CDR3 sequence: CASSRTQGAGYEQYF. The CDR3 nucleotides read TGTGCCAGCAGCCGAACGCAGGGGGCTGGTTACGAGCAGTACTTC.

V and J are TRBV5-4 and TRBJ1-5; 10 nucleotides line up with TRBD1. Germline V CDR1 and CDR2: SGHNT, YYREEE (reference sequence). J lost 0 bases, V lost 4 bases, and 7 bases had no gene match. There are 17 residues in the CDR3. CDR3 coding DNA: TGTGCCAGCAGCCCGGGACAGGGGAGATATAGCAATCAGCCCCAGCATTTT. Its protein product is CASSPGQGRYSNQPQHF.

The V and J genes are TRBV9 and TRBJ1-6; D gene ambiguous. Germline loops: CDR1 SGDLS, CDR2 YYNGEE. The CDR3 contains 14 residues. Between the trimmed V and J ends, which lost 0 bases and 7 bases, there was a span of 8 bases. CDR3 coding DNA: TGTGCCAGCAGCGTAGCAACGTTCAATTCACCCCTCCACTTT. It is translated as CASSVATFNSPLHF. Drawing the rest from reference TRBV9 and TRBJ1-6, the complete variable domain is DSGVTQTPKHLITATGQRVTLRCSPRSGDLSVYWYQQSLDQGLQFLIQYYNGEERAKGNILERFSAQQFPDLHSELNLSSLELGDSALYFCASSVATFNSPLHFGNGTRLTVT.

This chain links TRBV2 with TRBJ2-5, with unresolved D. Germline assignment: CDR1 SNHLY and CDR2 FYNNEI. CDR3 length equals 12 residues. The germline V and J ends were trimmed by 8 bases and 3 bases, with 10 bases remaining between them. The CDR3 region has the DNA TGTGCCAGCGGGCAGACCGAAGAGACCCAGTACTTC. Residues: CASGQTEETQYF.

The chain uses TRBV19 and TRBJ2-5; tentatively, D is TRBD2 (6 bases). The V gene's germline CDR1 is LNHDA and CDR2 SQIVND (reference sequence). The CDR3 totals 15 residues. The V gene lost 6 bases and the J gene lost 2 bases, with 16 bases spanning the gap. The CDR3 loop is CASRGGVDLQETQYF. CDR3 nucleotides: TGTGCCAGTAGGGGAGGAGTAGACTTACAAGAGACCCAGTACTTC.